This TCR beta chain stems from a study of blood T cell repertoires in COVID-19. In the study overall: The United States, Italy and Spain supplied acute and convalescent COVID-19 samples. Sources were T cells, B-cell-depleted T cells, or PBMCs; the material itself was cDNA or gDNA.

This CDR3 region has 14 residues. V was trimmed by 2 bases and J by 5 bases, leaving 12 bases between them. The germline gives CDR1 LGHDT, CDR2 YNNKEL (reference sequence). How the authors handled the data: Quantification of nucleated cells was approximated via reference gene primer amplification. Profiled with immunoSEQ multiplex PCR; TCRdb holds only in-frame clones, not every one. Clonal size and the V and J genes are those of that table, whereas D and trimming came from the DNA. The sample has 40,000 to 50,000 clones; 75% to 95% are singletons. The sample consisted of peripheral blood. This clonotype was sampled from a man in his 70s with active COVID-19. This rearrangement joins TRBV3-1 (or the pseudogene TRBV3-2) to TRBJ1-1; D not certain. The CDR3 bases are TGTGCCAGCAGCCAATTCGAGGGAGATACTGAAGCTTTCTTT. Translated: CASSQFEGDTEAFF.